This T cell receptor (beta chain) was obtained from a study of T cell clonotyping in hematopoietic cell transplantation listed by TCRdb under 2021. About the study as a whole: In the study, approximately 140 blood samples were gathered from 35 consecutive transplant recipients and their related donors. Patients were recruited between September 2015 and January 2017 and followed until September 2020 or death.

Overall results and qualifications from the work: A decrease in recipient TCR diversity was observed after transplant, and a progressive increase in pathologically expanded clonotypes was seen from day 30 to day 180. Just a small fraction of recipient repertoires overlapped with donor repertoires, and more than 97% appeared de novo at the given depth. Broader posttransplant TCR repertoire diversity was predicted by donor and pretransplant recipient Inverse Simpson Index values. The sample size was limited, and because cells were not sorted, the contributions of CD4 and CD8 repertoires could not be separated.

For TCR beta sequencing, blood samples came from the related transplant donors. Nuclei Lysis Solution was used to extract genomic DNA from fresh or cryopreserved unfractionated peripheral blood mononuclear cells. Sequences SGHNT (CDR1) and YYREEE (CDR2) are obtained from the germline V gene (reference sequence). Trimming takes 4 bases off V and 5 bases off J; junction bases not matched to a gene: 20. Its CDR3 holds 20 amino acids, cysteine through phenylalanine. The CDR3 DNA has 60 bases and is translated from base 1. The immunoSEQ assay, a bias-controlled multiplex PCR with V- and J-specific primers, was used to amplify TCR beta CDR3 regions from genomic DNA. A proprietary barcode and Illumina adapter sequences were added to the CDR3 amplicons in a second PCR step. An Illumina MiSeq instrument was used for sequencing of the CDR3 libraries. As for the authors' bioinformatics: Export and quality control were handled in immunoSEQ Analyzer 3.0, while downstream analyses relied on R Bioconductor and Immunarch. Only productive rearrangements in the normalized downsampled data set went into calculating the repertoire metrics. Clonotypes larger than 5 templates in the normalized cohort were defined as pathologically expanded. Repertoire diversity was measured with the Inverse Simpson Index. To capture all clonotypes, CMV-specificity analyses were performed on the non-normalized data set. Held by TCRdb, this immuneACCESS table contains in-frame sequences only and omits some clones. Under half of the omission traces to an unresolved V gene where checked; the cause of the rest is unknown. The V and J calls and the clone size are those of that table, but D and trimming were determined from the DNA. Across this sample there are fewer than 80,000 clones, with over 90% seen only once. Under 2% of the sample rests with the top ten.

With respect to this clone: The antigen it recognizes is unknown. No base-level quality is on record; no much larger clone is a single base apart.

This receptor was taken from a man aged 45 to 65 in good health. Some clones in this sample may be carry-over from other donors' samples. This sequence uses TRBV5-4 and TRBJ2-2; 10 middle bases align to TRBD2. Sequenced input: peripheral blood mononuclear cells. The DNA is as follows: TGTGCCAGCAGCCTGTACTGGGGGCTAGCGGGAGAGGGTCGGACCGGGGAGCTGTTTTTT. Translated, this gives CASSLYWGLAGEGRTGELFF.